This TCR beta chain was captured by sequencing in a study of blood T cell repertoires in COVID-19. Study-level information: Whether acute or convalescent, the COVID-19 samples came from the United States, Italy and Spain. Sources were T cells, B-cell-depleted T cells, or PBMCs; the material itself was cDNA or gDNA.

The CDR3 totals 15 residues. The V segment lost 4 bases and the J segment 0 bases; nucleotides outside the gene matches: 4. Looked up from germline, CDR1 is GTSNPN and CDR2 is SVGIG (reference sequence). Study processing details: By means of reference gene primer amplification, nucleated cell counts were estimated. Produced via immunoSEQ multiplex PCR; TCRdb's table is partial and in-frame only. For V, J and clone size, that table is used; D and trimming come from the DNA. Of approximately 60,000 clones in the sample, around 80% were seen once. This chain joins TRBV30 and TRBJ1-4, with 8 nucleotides matching TRBD1. Sequenced sample: peripheral blood. This clonotype was obtained from an older woman with acute or convalescent COVID-19. CDR3 sequence reads: CAWTGGFSTNEKLFF. The DNA of the CDR3 is TGTGCCTGGACAGGGGGCTTTTCAACTAATGAAAAACTGTTTTTT.